This T cell receptor beta chain is from a study of vaccination and CD4 T cells after COVID-19. Sequencing of DNA taken from cultured CD4+ T cells relied on the Oncomine TCR Beta short-read assay. TCRdb independently ran MiXCR on the PCR reads; one entry per CDR3 protein. Counted here are 20,000 or so distinct CDR3 sequences, around 40% occurring once; the ten biggest clones make up over 20%. Treatment here: 10-day PBMC culture with coronavirus spike peptide pools or control peptides (ViraFEST assay). The CDR3 runs to 16 residues. Germline V gene lookup returns CDR1 LNHDA and CDR2 SQIVND (reference sequence). Losses at the gene ends were 7 bases for V and 5 bases for J; bases not matched to a gene: 7. Concerning this clonotype itself: No antigen is known for it.

The sequencing here drew on CD4+ T cells from blood, cultured in vitro, taken before SARS-CoV-2 vaccination. The receptor was isolated from a human donor who had recovered from COVID-19. The genes are TRBV19 and TRBJ2-1; 14 bases line up with TRBD2. This CDR3 is CASTLRTSGGNNEQFF. The CDR3 DNA reads as TGTGCCAGTACCCTGAGGACTAGCGGGGGGAACAATGAGCAGTTCTTC.